One TCR beta chain is described in this entry. The clone's antigen remains unknown. Qualities for individual bases were not recorded, and no much larger clone is one base off. The CDR3 regions of human TCRbeta chains were analyzed by immunosequencing. As for how the authors treated the data: TCRs in the repertoires were matched against a reference library of SARS-CoV-2-specific TCRs that had been generated with the MIRA antigen-specificity platform. Breadth meant the fraction of unique TCRs that were SARS-CoV-2-associated, whereas depth meant the fraction of total T cells that were SARS-CoV-2-associated. Using the MIRA data, each spike-specific TCR was mapped to the spike region that the TCR reacts to and placed in a CD4 or CD8 class. Log10-transformed breadth and depth values were compared by one-way ANOVA with Sidak's multiple comparisons tests. In its TCRdb copy, this immuneACCESS table keeps in-frame sequences only and misses some clones. Where compared with another copy, unresolved V genes explain less than half of these, and the others have no known cause. That table supplies the V and J calls and clone size; D and trimming were determined from the DNA. For this sample the table gives 95,000 to 150,000 clones, of which around 87% were detected only once. Of the sample, about 9.4% falls within the top ten clones.

For this chain, trimming is 1 base at the V end and 5 bases at the J end, and the number of junction bases without a gene match is 3. The CDR3 covers 15 residues, taking in both the cysteine and the phenylalanine. Left in the record is the CDR3 DNA by itself, 45 bases read in frame from the first base. CDR1 and CDR2 are read off the germline V gene (reference sequence) as LGHDT and YNNKEL. The entry originates in a study of T cell responses to AZD1222 COVID-19 vaccine (dated by TCRdb to 2020 to 2022). A note on the overall study: AZD1222 recipients whose second dose came at about 4 weeks and those whose second dose came at about 12 weeks were combined into one group, since spike-specific TCR depth and breadth did not differ between the two schedules. TCR sequencing covered 233 trial participants: some 210 given two doses of AZD1222 and 26 given two doses of MenACWY control vaccine. Trial participants were enrolled into age subgroups of 18-55, 56-69 and 70-plus years, which contained approximately 150, 28 and 58 TCR-sequenced participants, respectively. Results the study describes overall, beyond this receptor: Epitopes outside the regions mutated in the B.1.351 and B.1.1.7 variants were reportedly recognized by nearly half of the unique spike-specific TCRs. Vaccine-associated CD4 TCRs spanned the whole spike protein, with dominant responses in regions 160-218 and 743-854. Only six AZD1222 recipients were SARS-CoV-2 seropositive at baseline, limiting conclusions about previously exposed vaccinees. The 56-69-year group was small, and its depth increase did not reach significance, likely because of low power. Because no samples from the day 14 peak response were available, repertoires could be characterized only after the peak T cell response. After two AZD1222 doses, spike-specific TCR breadth and depth were significantly higher than at day 0 and than in MenACWY recipients. Participants were mostly white British, with more females than males. The authors suggested clonal diversity may have been underestimated.

Explained via the paper, the time point label denotes: baseline before first vaccination. Vaccinee samples were obtained from the UK trials COV001 and COV002, which included a single-blind randomized controlled phase 2/3 trial of AZD1222 (ChAdOx1 nCoV-19) in healthy adults. For TCRbeta chain sequencing, PBMC samples were collected from trial participants at day 0 and at day 28 after the second dose. The sequence came from an adult in good health. The rearrangement joined TRBV3-1 (or the pseudogene TRBV3-2) to TRBJ2-7; TRBD2 aligns with 12 central bases. The sample here was peripheral blood, taken on day 0 of AZD1222 vaccination. CDR3 loop: CASSQGTSGTHEQYF. The DNA sequence reads TGTGCCAGCAGCCAAGGGACTAGCGGGACCCACGAGCAGTACTTC.